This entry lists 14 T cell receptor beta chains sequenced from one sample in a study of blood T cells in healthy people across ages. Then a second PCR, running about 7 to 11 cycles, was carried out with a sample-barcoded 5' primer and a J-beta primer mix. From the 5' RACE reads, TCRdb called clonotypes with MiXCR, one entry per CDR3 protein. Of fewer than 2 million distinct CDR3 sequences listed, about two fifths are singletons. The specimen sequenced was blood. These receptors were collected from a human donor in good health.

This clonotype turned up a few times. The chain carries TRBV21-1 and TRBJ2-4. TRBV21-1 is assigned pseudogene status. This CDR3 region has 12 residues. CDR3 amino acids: CASSKKQNIQYF. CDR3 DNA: TGTGCCAGCAGCAAAAAACAAAACATTCAGTACTTC.

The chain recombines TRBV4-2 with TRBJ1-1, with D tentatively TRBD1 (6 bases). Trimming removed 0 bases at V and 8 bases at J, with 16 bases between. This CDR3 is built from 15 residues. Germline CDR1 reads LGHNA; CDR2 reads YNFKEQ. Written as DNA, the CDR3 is TGTGCCAGCAGCCAAGAACTGTTAGGGACAACAGAAGCTTTCTTT. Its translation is CASSQELLGTTEAFF.

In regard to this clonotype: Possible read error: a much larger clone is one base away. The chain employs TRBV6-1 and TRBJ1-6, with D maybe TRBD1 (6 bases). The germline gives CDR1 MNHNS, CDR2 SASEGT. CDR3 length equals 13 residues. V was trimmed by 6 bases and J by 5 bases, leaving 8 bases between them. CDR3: CASRRQDNSPLHF. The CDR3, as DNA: TGTGCCAGCAGGAGACAGGATAATTCACCCCTCCACTTT.

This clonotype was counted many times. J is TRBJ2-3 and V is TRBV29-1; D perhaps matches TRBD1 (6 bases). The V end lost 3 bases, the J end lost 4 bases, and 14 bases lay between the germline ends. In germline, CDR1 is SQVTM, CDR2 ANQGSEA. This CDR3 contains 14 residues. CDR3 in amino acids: CSVEGGRGADTQYF. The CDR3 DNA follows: TGCAGCGTTGAGGGTGGCAGGGGCGCAGATACGCAGTATTTT.

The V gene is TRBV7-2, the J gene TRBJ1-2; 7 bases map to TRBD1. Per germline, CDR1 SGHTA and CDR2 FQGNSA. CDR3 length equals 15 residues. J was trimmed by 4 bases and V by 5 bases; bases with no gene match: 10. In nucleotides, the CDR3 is TGTGCCAGCAGCCCCGAAACAGGGGCGATCTATGGCTACACCTTC. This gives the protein CASSPETGAIYGYTF.

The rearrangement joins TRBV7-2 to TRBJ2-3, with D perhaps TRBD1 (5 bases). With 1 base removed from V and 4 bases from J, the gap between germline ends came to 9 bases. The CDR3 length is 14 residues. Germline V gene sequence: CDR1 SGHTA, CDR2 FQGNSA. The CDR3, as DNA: TGTGCCAGCAGCTTAGTCCGGACATCAGATACGCAGTATTTT. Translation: CASSLVRTSDTQYF. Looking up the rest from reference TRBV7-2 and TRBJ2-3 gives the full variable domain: GAGVSQSPSNKVTEKGKDVELRCDPISGHTALYWYRQSLGQGLEFLIYFQGNSAPDKSGLPSDRFSAERTGGSVSTLTIQRTQQEDSAVYLCASSLVRTSDTQYFGPGTRLTVL.

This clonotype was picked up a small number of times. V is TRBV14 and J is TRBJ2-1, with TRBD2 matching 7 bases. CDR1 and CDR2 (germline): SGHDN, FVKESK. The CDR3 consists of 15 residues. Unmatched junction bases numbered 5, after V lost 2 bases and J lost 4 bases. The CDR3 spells CASSQQAGPYNEQFF. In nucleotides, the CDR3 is TGTGCCAGCAGCCAACAAGCGGGACCGTACAATGAGCAGTTCTTC. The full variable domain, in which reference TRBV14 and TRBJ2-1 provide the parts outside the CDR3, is EAGVTQFPSHSVIEKGQTVTLRCDPISGHDNLYWYRRVMGKEIKFLLHFVKESKQDESGMPNNRFLAERTGGTYSTLKVQPAELEDSGVYFCASSQQAGPYNEQFFGPGTRLTVL.

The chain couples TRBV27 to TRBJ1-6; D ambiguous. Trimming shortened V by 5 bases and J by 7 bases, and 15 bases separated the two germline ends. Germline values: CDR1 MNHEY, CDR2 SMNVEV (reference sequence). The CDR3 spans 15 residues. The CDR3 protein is CASSPHPNGNSPLHF. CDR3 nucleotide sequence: TGTGCCAGCAGTCCACACCCCAACGGGAATTCACCCCTCCACTTT.

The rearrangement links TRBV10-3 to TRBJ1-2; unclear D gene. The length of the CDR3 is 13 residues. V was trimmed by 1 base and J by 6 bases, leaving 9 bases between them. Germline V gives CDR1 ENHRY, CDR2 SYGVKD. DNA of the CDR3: TGTGCCATCAGTGAGTTTGCGACAAATGGCTACACCTTC. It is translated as CAISEFATNGYTF.

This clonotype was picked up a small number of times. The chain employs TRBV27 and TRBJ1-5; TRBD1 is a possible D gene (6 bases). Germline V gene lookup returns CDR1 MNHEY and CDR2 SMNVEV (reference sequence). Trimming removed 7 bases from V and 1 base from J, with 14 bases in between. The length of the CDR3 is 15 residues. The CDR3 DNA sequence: TGTGCCAGCAACCCCCTAGGGGGGAGCAATCAGCCCCAGCATTTT. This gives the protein CASNPLGGSNQPQHF.

The CDR3 spells CASSLEGSTYNEQFF. CDR3 DNA sequence: TGCGCCAGCAGCTTGGAAGGATCCACCTACAATGAGCAGTTCTTC. The V gene is TRBV5-1, the J gene TRBJ2-1; D is undetermined. The V and J ends lost 0 bases and 2 bases respectively, with 9 bases between them. CDR1 SGHRS and CDR2 YFSETQ come from the germline V gene. The CDR3 loop spans 15 amino acids.

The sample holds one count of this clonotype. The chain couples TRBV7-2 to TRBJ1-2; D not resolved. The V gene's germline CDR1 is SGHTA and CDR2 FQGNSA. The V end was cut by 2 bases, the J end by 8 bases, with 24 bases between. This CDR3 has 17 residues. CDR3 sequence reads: CASSLFGRWGNGEGYTF. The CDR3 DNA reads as TGTGCCAGCAGCTTATTCGGTCGTTGGGGAAACGGGGAAGGCTACACCTTC.

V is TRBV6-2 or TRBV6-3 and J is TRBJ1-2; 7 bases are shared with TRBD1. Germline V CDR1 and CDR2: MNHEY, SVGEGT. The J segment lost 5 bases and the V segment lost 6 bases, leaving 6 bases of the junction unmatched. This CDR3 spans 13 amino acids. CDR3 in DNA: TGTGCCAGCAGACCCGAGGGGGCTTATGGCTACACCTTC. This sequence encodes CASRPEGAYGYTF.

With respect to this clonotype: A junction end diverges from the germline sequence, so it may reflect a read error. The DNA of the CDR3 is TGTGCCAGCAGCCAGGGGGACAGGGGCTATGTCTACACCTTC. It yields the protein CASSQGDRGYVYTF. The V and J genes are TRBV3-1 and TRBJ1-2, with TRBD1 identical over 10 bases. CDR1 LGHDT and CDR2 YNNKEL come from the germline V gene (reference sequence). This CDR3 contains 14 residues.